This T cell receptor (beta chain) came from a study of multiple sclerosis patients with progressive multifocal leukoencephalopathy. This was a survey-level run. Every PCR reaction included synthetic inline CDR3 controls for all V-J pairings. Profiled with immunoSEQ multiplex PCR; TCRdb holds only in-frame clones, not every one. The sample lists some 28,000 clones, roughly 89% occurring once. Germline V gives CDR1 SNHLY, CDR2 FYNNEI. The CDR3 covers 13 residues. V lost 5 bases to trimming and J lost 1 base, with 6 bases between them. This sample's time point: roughly 12 months of natalizumab therapy. This TCR was recovered from a human donor with multiple sclerosis. The V and J genes are TRBV2 and TRBJ1-5; D gene uncertain. Sample: PBMCs, taken from a patient treated with natalizumab. CDR3 nucleotide sequence: TGTGCCAGCAGTCTATGGAGCAATCAGCCCCAGCATTTT. It codes for CASSLWSNQPQHF.